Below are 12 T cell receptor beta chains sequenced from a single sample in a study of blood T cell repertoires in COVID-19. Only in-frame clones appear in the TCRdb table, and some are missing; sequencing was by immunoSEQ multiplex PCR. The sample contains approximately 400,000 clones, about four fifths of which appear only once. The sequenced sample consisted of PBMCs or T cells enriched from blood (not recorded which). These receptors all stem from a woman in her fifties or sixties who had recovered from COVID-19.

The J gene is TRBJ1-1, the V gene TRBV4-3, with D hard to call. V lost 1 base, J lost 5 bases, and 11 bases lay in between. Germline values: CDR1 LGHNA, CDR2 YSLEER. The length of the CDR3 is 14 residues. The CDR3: CASSQVAGRTEAFF. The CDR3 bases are TGCGCCAGCAGCCAAGTTGCGGGGAGGACTGAAGCTTTCTTT.

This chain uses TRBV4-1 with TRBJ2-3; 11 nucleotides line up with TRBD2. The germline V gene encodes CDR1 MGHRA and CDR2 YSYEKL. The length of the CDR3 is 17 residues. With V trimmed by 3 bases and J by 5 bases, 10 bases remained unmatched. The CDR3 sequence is CASSHYIAGGPGDTQYF. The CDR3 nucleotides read TGCGCCAGCAGCCATTACATAGCGGGAGGGCCAGGAGATACGCAGTATTTT.

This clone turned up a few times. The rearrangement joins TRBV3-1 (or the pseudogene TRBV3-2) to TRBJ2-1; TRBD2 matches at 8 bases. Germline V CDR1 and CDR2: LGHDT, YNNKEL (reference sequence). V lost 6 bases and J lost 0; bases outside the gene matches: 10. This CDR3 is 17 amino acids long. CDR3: CASSLTLSGTSYNEQFF. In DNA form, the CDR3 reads TGTGCCAGCAGTCTAACCCTTAGCGGGACCTCCTACAATGAGCAGTTCTTC.

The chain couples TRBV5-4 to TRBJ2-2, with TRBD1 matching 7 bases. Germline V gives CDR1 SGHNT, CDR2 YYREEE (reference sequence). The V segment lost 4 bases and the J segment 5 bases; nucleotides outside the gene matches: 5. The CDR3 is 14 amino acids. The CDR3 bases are TGTGCCAGCAGCGGCTCGACAGGGACCGGGGAGCTGTTTTTT. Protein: CASSGSTGTGELFF.

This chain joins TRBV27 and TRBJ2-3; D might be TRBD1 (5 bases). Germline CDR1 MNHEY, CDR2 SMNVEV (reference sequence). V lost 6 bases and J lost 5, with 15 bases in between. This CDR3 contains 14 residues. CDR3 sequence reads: CASRQERVGDTQYF. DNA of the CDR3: TGTGCCAGCAGACAGGAAAGGGTAGGAGATACGCAGTATTTT.

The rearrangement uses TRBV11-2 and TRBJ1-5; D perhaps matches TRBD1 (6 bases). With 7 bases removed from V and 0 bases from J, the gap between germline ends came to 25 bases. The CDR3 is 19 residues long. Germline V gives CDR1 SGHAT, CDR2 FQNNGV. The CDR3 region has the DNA TGTGCCAGCATCTATCCCCCGTACGGGACAACAAATAGCAATCAGCCCCAGCATTTT. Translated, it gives CASIYPPYGTTNSNQPQHF.

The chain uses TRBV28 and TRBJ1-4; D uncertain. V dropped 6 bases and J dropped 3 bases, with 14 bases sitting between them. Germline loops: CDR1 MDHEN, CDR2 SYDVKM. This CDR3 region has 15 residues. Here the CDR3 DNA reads TGTGCCAGCAGCACAACAGCGGGTTCTAATGAAAAACTGTTTTTT. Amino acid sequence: CASSTTAGSNEKLFF.

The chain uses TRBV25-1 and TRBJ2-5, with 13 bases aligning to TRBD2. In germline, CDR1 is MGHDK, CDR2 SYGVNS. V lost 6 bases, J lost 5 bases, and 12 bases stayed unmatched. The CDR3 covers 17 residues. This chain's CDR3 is CASRGTSGMGKGETQYF. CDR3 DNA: TGTGCCAGCAGAGGGACTAGCGGGATGGGGAAGGGGGAGACCCAGTACTTC.

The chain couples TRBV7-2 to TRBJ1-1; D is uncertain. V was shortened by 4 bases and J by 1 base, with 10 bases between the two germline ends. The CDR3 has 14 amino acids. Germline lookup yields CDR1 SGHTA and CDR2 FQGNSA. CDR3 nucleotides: TGTGCCAGCAGCTCGTCCCGTTGGAACACTGAAGCTTTCTTT. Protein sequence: CASSSSRWNTEAFF.

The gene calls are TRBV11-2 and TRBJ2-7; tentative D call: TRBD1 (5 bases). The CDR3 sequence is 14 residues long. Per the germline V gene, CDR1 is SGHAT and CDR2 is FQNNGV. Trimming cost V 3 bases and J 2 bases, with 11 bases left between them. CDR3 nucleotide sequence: TGTGCCAGCAGCTTTGGGGCTTATACCTACGAGCAGTACTTC. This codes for CASSFGAYTYEQYF.

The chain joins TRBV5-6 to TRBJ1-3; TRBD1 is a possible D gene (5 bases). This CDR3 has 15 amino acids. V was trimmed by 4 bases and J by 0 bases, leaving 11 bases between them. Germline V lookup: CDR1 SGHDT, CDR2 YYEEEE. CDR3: CASSRGVSSGNTIYF. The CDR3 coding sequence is TGTGCCAGCAGCCGGGGGGTGAGCTCTGGAAACACCATATATTTT.

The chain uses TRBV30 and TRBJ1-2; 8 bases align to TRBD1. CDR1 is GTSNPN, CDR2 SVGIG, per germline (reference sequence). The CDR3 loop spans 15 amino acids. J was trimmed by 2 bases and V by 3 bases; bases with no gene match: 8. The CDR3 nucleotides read TGTGCCTGGAGGGCGGGAGACAGGGGCAACTATGGCTACACCTTC. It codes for CAWRAGDRGNYGYTF. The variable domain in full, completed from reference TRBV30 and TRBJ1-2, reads SQTIHQWPATLVQPVGSPLSLECTVEGTSNPNLYWYRQAAGRGLQLLFYSVGIGQISSEVPQNLSASRPQDRQFILSSKKLLLSDSGFYLCAWRAGDRGNYGYTFGSGTRLTVV.